This T cell receptor (beta chain) was retrieved from a study of blood T cell repertoires in COVID-19. On the study more broadly: T cells, B-cell-depleted T cells, or PBMCs supplied cDNA or gDNA.

As handled by the study authors: It was from reference gene primer amplification that nucleated cell counts were estimated. Assay used: immunoSEQ multiplex PCR; TCRdb lists only in-frame clones, some missing. Clone size and the V and J calls come from that table; the DNA yielded D and trimming. The table has roughly 60,000 clones, roughly 87% seen once. Trimming left V 2 bases short and J 6 bases short, with 24 bases between. In germline, CDR1 is MGHRA, CDR2 YSYEKL. This CDR3 has 18 amino acids. The chain combines TRBV4-1 with TRBJ2-3; perhaps TRBD2 as D (6 bases). This clonotype was sampled from a human donor with acute or convalescent COVID-19. The donor label of this sample is uncertain. The sequenced material came from peripheral blood. CDR3 coding DNA: TGCGCCAGCAGCCAATCCTCGACCGGGACTCCAAAGGGGGATACGCAGTATTTT. This gives the protein CASSQSSTGTPKGDTQYF.